This TCR beta chain was obtained from a study of vaccination effects on CD4 cells after COVID-19. Following a 10-day culture, CD4+ T cells were purified. Either the BNT162b2 or mRNA-1273 vaccine was given to participants in two doses. Nucleocapsid antibody tests were negative, and the vaccine recipients had no prior SARS-CoV-2 infection. In the cultures, half the medium was exchanged for IL-2 medium on days 3 and 7. Method: immunoSEQ multiplex PCR; TCRdb's copy keeps in-frame clones and lacks some. The table has some 70,000 clones, approximately 80% seen once; the top ten hold 2.4%. V trimming: 6 bases; J trimming: 4 bases; junction bases outside the gene matches: 10. CDR1 and CDR2 (germline): SGHRS, YFSETQ. This CDR3 is built from 17 residues. In regard to this clone: Antigen unknown.

This TCR derives from a human donor who received a COVID-19 vaccine. This sequence joins TRBV5-1 and TRBJ2-1; 13 nucleotides match TRBD2. The source was CD4+ T cells from PBMCs cultured without peptide, collected after COVID-19 vaccination. CDR3: CASNRLAGGLSYNEQFF. DNA for the CDR3: TGCGCCAGCAACAGACTAGCGGGGGGCCTATCATACAATGAGCAGTTCTTC.